This is a list of T cell receptor beta chains from one sample in a study of shared clonotypes between healthy human individuals. TCRdb's copy holds only in-frame clones and misses some; the assay was immunoSEQ multiplex PCR. The sample contains fewer than 850,000 clones, about three quarters of which appear only once. The sequenced sample was memory CD4+ T cells sorted from blood. Source of these receptors: a woman younger than 45 in good health. Each CDR3 is given with its conserved first and last residue. D genes are given only for firm matches. Clone size is not always given. Where it is, it says once, few, many or a class for expanded clones.

size,D,J,V,DNA,CDR3
many,TRBD2,TRBJ2-5,TRBV28,TGTGCCAGCACCCTAGCTTCTAGCGGCCAAGAGACCCAGTACTTC,CASTLASSGQETQYF
once,TRBD2,TRBJ2-5,TRBV4-1,TGCGCCAGCAGCCCCCCTCCGGGACTAGCGGGAGGGGAGGAGGAGACCCAGTACTTC,CASSPPPGLAGGEEETQYF
NA,NA,TRBJ2-3,TRBV5-1,TGCGCCAGCAGCTTGGGCGCCGGTTGGGCTAGCACAGATACGCAGTATTTT,CASSLGAGWASTDTQYF
NA,NA,TRBJ2-7,TRBV19,TGTGCCAGTCAGTTAGAAGAGCAGTACTTC,CASQLEEQYF
few,TRBD1,TRBJ1-5,TRBV6-6,TGTGCCAGCAGAACAGGGGGGAATCAGCCCCAGCATTTT,CASRTGGNQPQHF
NA,NA,TRBJ2-1,TRBV7-9,TGTGCCAGCAGCTTAGAACTAGCCGGTGAGCAGTTCTTC,CASSLELAGEQFF
NA,TRBD2,TRBJ2-1,TRBV28,TGTGCCAGCAGTTTAGCTAGCGGGAGTGTCCAGGGTGAGCAGTTCTTC,CASSLASGSVQGEQFF
NA,TRBD1,TRBJ2-7,TRBV19,TGTGCCAGTAGTAGACAGGGGTCCTACGAGCAGTACTTC,CASSRQGSYEQYF
NA,NA,TRBJ2-3,TRBV28,TGTGCCAGCACCGCTAGTGATACGCAGTATTTT,CASTASDTQYF
NA,NA,TRBJ2-1,TRBV7-2,TGTGCCAGCAGCCTCACAGTTATGACGGATAAATCCAATGAGCAGTTCTTC,CASSLTVMTDKSNEQFF
NA,TRBD2,TRBJ2-1,TRBV5-1,TGCGCCAGCAGCTTGGGGGGACTAGCGCGAAACAATGAGCAGTTCTTC,CASSLGGLARNNEQFF
NA,NA,TRBJ2-3,TRBV6-5,TGTGCCAGCAAGCCCCAAAGTCCAGGTGCAGATACGCAGTATTTT,CASKPQSPGADTQYF
NA,NA,TRBJ1-2,TRBV18,TGTGCCAGCTCACCAGAATTGCAGGCCGAATATGGCTACACCTTC,CASSPELQAEYGYTF
NA,NA,TRBJ2-3,TRBV7-9,TGTGCCAGCAGCCCCGTCGGGGATACGCAGTATTTT,CASSPVGDTQYF
once,NA,TRBJ1-5,TRBV18,TGTGCCAGCTCACTGAGGGGGGTTCGCGGCAATCAGCCCCAGCATTTT,CASSLRGVRGNQPQHF
NA,NA,TRBJ1-2,TRBV6-1,TGTGCCAGCAGTGAAGTAGCTAACTATGGCTACACCTTC,CASSEVANYGYTF
NA,NA,TRBJ2-4,TRBV10-1,TGCGCCAGCAGTGAAGGGGATACCAAAAACATTCAGTACTTC,CASSEGDTKNIQYF